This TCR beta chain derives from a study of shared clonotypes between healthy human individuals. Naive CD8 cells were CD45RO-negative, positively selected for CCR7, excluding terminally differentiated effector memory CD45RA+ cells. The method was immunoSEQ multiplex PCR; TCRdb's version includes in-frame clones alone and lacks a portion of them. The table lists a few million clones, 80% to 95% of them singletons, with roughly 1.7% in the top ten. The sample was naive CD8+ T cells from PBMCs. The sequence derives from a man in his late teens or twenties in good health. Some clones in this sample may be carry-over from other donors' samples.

In DNA form, the CDR3 reads TGTGCCAGTAGTATCTGGACAGGGGGCACCTATGGCTACACCTTC. Its translation is CASSIWTGGTYGYTF. The chain is built from TRBV19 and TRBJ1-2, with 11 bases identical to TRBD1. V was pared by 3 bases and J by 4 bases, with 4 bases of the junction left unmatched. CDR1 LNHDA and CDR2 SQIVND come from the germline V gene (reference sequence). This CDR3 contains 15 residues.